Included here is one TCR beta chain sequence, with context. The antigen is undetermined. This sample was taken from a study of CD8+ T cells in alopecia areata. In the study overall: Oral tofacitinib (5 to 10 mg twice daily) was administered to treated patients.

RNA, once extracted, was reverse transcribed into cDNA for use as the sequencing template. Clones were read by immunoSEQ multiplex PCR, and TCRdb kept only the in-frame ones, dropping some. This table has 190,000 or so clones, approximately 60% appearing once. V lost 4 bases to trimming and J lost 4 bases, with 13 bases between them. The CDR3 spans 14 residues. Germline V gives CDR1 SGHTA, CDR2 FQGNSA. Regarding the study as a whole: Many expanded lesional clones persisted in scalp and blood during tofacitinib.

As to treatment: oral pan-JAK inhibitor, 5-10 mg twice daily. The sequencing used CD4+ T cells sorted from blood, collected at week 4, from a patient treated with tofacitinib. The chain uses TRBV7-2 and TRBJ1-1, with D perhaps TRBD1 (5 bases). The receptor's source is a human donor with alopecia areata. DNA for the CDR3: TGTGCCAGCAGCTCCCTCATCAGGGCCACTGAAGCTTTCTTT. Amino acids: CASSSLIRATEAFF.